This is a list of T cell receptor beta chains from one sample in a study of OX40 agonist ivuxolimab in advanced cancers. Produced via immunoSEQ multiplex PCR; TCRdb's table is partial and in-frame only. The table records over 30,000 clones, 82% of them present only once. The sequenced sample was CD4+ or CD8+ T cells sorted from blood, obtained in a trial of the OX40 agonist ivuxolimab. The receptors stem from an adult with an advanced solid tumor such as melanoma, head and neck, liver or kidney cancer. CDR3s include the opening cysteine and the closing phenylalanine or tryptophan. The D gene is left open where the match is weak. Rows may omit the clone size; those that give it use once, few, many or a size class.

TRBV6-5,TRBJ2-7,.,.,CASRLNRESSYEQYF,TGTGCCAGCAGGCTGAACCGGGAGAGCTCCTACGAGCAGTACTTC
TRBV6-5,TRBJ1-3,.,.,CASRAASGNTIYF,TGTGCCAGCAGGGCAGCTTCTGGAAACACCATATATTTT
TRBV7-2,TRBJ2-7,TRBD2,.,CASSLSGGGGSYEQYF,TGTGCCAGCAGCTTATCCGGCGGGGGGGGCTCCTACGAGCAGTACTTC
TRBV7-2,TRBJ1-3,.,.,CASSLAGGSNGNTIYF,TGTGCCAGCAGCTTAGCGGGGGGCTCGAACGGAAACACCATATATTTT
TRBV6-6,TRBJ1-2,.,.,CASSRQLNYGYTF,TGTGCCAGCAGCCGACAGTTGAACTATGGCTACACCTTC
TRBV10-2,TRBJ2-5,.,.,CASKGDQRGAQETQYF,TGCGCCAGCAAAGGGGACCAAAGGGGGGCCCAAGAGACCCAGTACTTC
TRBV5-4,TRBJ2-1,TRBD2,once,CASSPAGGPNEQFF,TGTGCCAGCAGCCCAGCGGGGGGCCCTAATGAGCAGTTCTTC
TRBV9,TRBJ2-5,.,once,CASSARDFRGEAQYF,TGTGCCAGCAGCGCCCGGGACTTCCGAGGGGAGGCCCAGTACTTC
TRBV7-2,TRBJ2-7,.,few,CASSLGSVSSYEQYF,TGTGCCAGCAGCTTAGGTTCGGTGAGCTCCTACGAGCAGTACTTC
TRBV6-6,TRBJ2-1,TRBD2,.,CASSHGGGEQFF,TGTGCCAGCAGTCACGGGGGGGGTGAGCAGTTCTTC
TRBV13,TRBJ2-7,.,.,CASSLGSYEQYF,TGTGCCAGCAGCTTAGGGTCCTACGAGCAGTACTTC
TRBV11-2,TRBJ2-7,TRBD2,once,CASNREWGGGYEQYF,TGTGCCAGCAACAGAGAGTGGGGCGGGGGTTACGAGCAGTACTTC
TRBV5-4,TRBJ1-6,.,.,CASSLVGVDSPLHF,TGTGCCAGCAGCTTGGTAGGGGTGGATTCACCCCTCCACTTT
TRBV15,TRBJ2-5,.,.,CATSRSGGLQETQYF,TGTGCCACCAGCAGAAGTGGGGGGCTACAAGAGACCCAGTACTTC
TRBV30,TRBJ1-2,.,.,CAWSVSSKPNGYTF,TGTGCCTGGAGTGTGTCGTCAAAACCCAATGGCTACACCTTC
TRBV7-8,TRBJ1-4,.,.,CASSPSVGLNEKLFF,TGTGCCAGCAGCCCGAGTGTAGGGCTTAATGAAAAACTGTTCTTT
TRBV5-1,TRBJ2-1,TRBD1,.,CASSLAQGNYNEQFF,TGCGCCAGCAGCTTGGCACAGGGGAACTACAATGAGCAGTTCTTC
TRBV19,TRBJ2-7,TRBD1,.,CASSVQGAGQYF,TGTGCCAGTAGTGTCCAGGGGGCGGGCCAGTACTTC
TRBV18,TRBJ2-7,.,.,CASSPLQDSYEQYF,TGTGCCAGCTCACCTCTACAAGATTCCTACGAGCAGTACTTC
TRBV29-1,TRBJ2-6,.,.,CSVPTGGSGANVLTF,TGCAGCGTCCCGACAGGAGGCTCTGGGGCCAACGTCCTGACTTTC
TRBV5-6,TRBJ1-1,.,.,CASSFAVTEAFF,TGTGCCAGCAGCTTTGCCGTTACTGAAGCTTTCTTT
TRBV5-3,TRBJ2-3,.,.,CARSLVWGRMVDTQYF,TGTGCCAGAAGCTTGGTCTGGGGACGAATGGTAGATACGCAGTATTTT
TRBV30,TRBJ1-1,.,few,CAWSVQVNTEAFF,TGTGCCTGGAGTGTACAGGTGAACACTGAAGCTTTCTTT
TRBV23-1,TRBJ2-7,TRBD1,.,CASSQFPVQTGGAWEQYF,TGCGCCAGCAGTCAATTCCCCGTCCAGACAGGGGGCGCGTGGGAGCAGTACTTC
TRBV5-1,TRBJ1-1,TRBD1,few,CASSLVQGATEAFF,TGCGCCAGCAGCTTGGTCCAGGGGGCAACTGAAGCTTTCTTT
TRBV7-8,TRBJ1-1,.,.,CASSLGAANTEAFF,TGTGCCAGCAGCTTAGGGGCAGCGAACACTGAAGCTTTCTTT
TRBV4-1,TRBJ1-2,TRBD1,.,CASSRDSQNYGYTF,TGCGCCAGCAGCCGGGACAGCCAAAACTATGGCTACACCTTC
TRBV4-1,TRBJ2-2,.,.,CASSKLSNTGELFF,TGCGCCAGCAGCAAGTTGTCAAACACCGGGGAGCTGTTTTTT
TRBV7-9,TRBJ2-5,TRBD2,.,CASSWGLAGGETQYF,TGTGCCAGCAGCTGGGGCCTAGCGGGGGGAGAGACCCAGTACTTC
TRBV19,TRBJ1-1,TRBD1,once,CASSVSFGTGGTEAFF,TGTGCCAGTAGTGTTTCCTTCGGGACAGGGGGCACTGAAGCTTTCTTT
TRBV6-5,TRBJ1-4,.,few,CASSYSISGRLFF,TGTGCCAGCAGTTACTCGATCAGCGGGAGGCTGTTTTTT
TRBV19,TRBJ2-5,TRBD1,once,CASSAGTGEETQYF,TGTGCCAGTAGTGCCGGGACAGGGGAAGAGACCCAGTACTTC
TRBV9,TRBJ2-3,.,once,CASSVGARNRRTDTQYF,TGTGCCAGCAGCGTAGGGGCGCGGAATCGGAGGACAGATACGCAGTATTTT
TRBV7-9,TRBJ2-6,.,.,CASSLGPGYPSGANVLTF,TGTGCCAGCAGCTTAGGTCCAGGGTACCCCTCTGGGGCCAACGTCCTGACTTTC
TRBV29-1,TRBJ2-3,.,.,CSVEGEATDTQYF,TGCAGCGTTGAAGGGGAGGCGACAGATACGCAGTATTTT
TRBV2,TRBJ2-7,TRBD1,.,CASRLQGARYEQYF,TGTGCCAGCAGGTTACAGGGGGCGAGGTACGAGCAGTACTTC
TRBV5-1,TRBJ2-5,TRBD1,.,CASSSGQDQETQYF,TGCGCCAGCAGCTCCGGACAGGACCAAGAGACCCAGTACTTC